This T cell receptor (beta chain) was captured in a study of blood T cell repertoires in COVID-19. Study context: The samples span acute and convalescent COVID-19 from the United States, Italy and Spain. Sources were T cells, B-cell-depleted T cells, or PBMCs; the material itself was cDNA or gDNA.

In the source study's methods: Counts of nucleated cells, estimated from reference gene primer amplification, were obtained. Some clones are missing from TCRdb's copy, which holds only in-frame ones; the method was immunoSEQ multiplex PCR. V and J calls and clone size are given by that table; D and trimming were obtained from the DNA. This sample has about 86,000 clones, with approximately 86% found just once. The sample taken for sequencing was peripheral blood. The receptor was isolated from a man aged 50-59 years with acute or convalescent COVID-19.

The CDR3 region is CASSQGAWSPTEINTGELFF. CDR3 bases: TGTGCCAGCAGCCAAGGAGCCTGGAGCCCGACGGAGATTAACACCGGGGAGCTGTTTTTT. V usage is TRBV3-1 (or the pseudogene TRBV3-2) and J usage is TRBJ2-2; no firm D call. Germline values: CDR1 LGHDT, CDR2 YNNKEL (reference sequence). This CDR3 region has 20 residues. The V end lost 1 base, the J end lost 2 bases, and 23 bases lay between the germline ends.